The next 17 T cell receptor beta chains were all read from a single sample in a study of OX40 agonist ivuxolimab in advanced cancers. Sequencing used immunoSEQ multiplex PCR; TCRdb keeps in-frame clones, though not all of them. The repertoire holds 55,000 to 70,000 clones, with more than 75% as singletons. The sequencing used CD4+ or CD8+ T cells sorted from blood, collected in a trial of the OX40 agonist ivuxolimab. The receptors stem from an adult with an advanced solid tumor such as melanoma, head and neck, liver or kidney cancer.

The V and J genes are TRBV19 and TRBJ1-5, with D perhaps matching TRBD1 (5 bases). CDR3 length: 16 amino acids. Germline V lookup: CDR1 LNHDA, CDR2 SQIVND (reference sequence). V lost 6 bases to trimming and J lost 5 bases, with 20 bases between them. The CDR3 DNA follows: TGTGCCAGTAGGACTACAAGGGGACCAATCTATCAGCCCCAGCATTTT. This codes for CASRTTRGPIYQPQHF.

J is TRBJ2-5 and V is TRBV5-1; 16 bases line up with TRBD2. Germline V gene data show CDR1 as SGHRS and CDR2 as YFSETQ. The length of the CDR3 is 16 residues. V was clipped by 5 bases and J by 6 bases; unmatched bases: 7. The CDR3 here is CASSLGLAGGIQTQYF. The CDR3 bases are TGCGCCAGCAGTCTGGGACTAGCGGGGGGGATACAGACCCAGTACTTC. Full variable domain (remainder filled in from reference TRBV5-1 and TRBJ2-5): KAGVTQTPRYLIKTRGQQVTLSCSPISGHRSVSWYQQTPGQGLQFLFEYFSETQRNKGNFPGRFSGRQFSNSRSEMNVSTLELGDSALYLCASSLGLAGGIQTQYFGPGTRLLVL.

This chain links TRBV19 with TRBJ1-1; tentatively, D is TRBD1 (5 bases). V shed 7 bases and J shed 11 bases, with 20 bases lying between them. Germline CDR1 is LNHDA and CDR2 is SQIVND (reference sequence). The CDR3 spans 13 residues. The CDR3 DNA is TGTGCCAGTACCGGGGGGTGGGGTTTATTCGCTTTCTTT. Translating it yields CASTGGWGLFAFF.

The rearrangement uses TRBV19 and TRBJ1-2; weak D call: TRBD1 (6 bases). The CDR3 extends over 15 amino acids. Trimming cost V 2 bases and J 0 bases, with 10 bases left between them. CDR1 and CDR2 from the germline V gene are LNHDA and SQIVND (reference sequence). The CDR3 DNA is TGTGCCAGTAGTATATGGGACACAGCTAACTATGGCTACACCTTC. As protein: CASSIWDTANYGYTF.

The rearrangement links TRBV5-1 to TRBJ2-1; a weak D match, TRBD1 (7 bases). Per the germline V gene, CDR1 is SGHRS and CDR2 is YFSETQ. The CDR3 is 14 residues long. Trimming stripped 2 bases from V and 8 bases from J, with 14 bases between. The CDR3 reads CASSFGQGGDEQFF. CDR3 nucleotide sequence: TGCGCCAGCAGCTTCGGCCAGGGGGGCGATGAGCAGTTCTTC. Drawing the rest from reference TRBV5-1 and TRBJ2-1, the complete variable domain is KAGVTQTPRYLIKTRGQQVTLSCSPISGHRSVSWYQQTPGQGLQFLFEYFSETQRNKGNFPGRFSGRQFSNSRSEMNVSTLELGDSALYLCASSFGQGGDEQFFGPGTRLTVL.

The genes are TRBV10-3 and TRBJ2-3; TRBD2 matches 12 bases. This CDR3 region has 14 residues. Germline lookup yields CDR1 ENHRY and CDR2 SYGVKD. J was trimmed by 8 bases and V by 11 bases; bases with no gene match: 11. The CDR3 loop reads CASTLAGGPGTQYF. CDR3 nucleotides: TGTGCCTCAACCCTAGCGGGGGGGCCAGGTACGCAGTATTTT.

The chain uses TRBV5-1 and TRBJ1-6, with a possible D match to TRBD1 (5 bases). Germline values: CDR1 SGHRS, CDR2 YFSETQ. V shed 0 bases and J shed 9 bases, with 10 bases lying between them. There are 14 residues in the CDR3. In DNA form, the CDR3 reads TGCGCCAGCAGCTTGGGGCAGGGCGGTTCACCCCTCCACTTT. Its translation is CASSLGQGGSPLHF.

The chain is built from TRBV9 and TRBJ2-1; D is uncertain. The CDR3 is 16 residues long. Germline CDR1 reads SGDLS; CDR2 reads YYNGEE. The V gene lost 7 bases and the J gene lost 6 bases, with 23 bases spanning the gap. The DNA of the CDR3 is TGTGCCAGCGAAGGTCGCGACTTGGGCTGGGTCAATGAGCAGTTCTTC. Translation gives CASEGRDLGWVNEQFF.

The V gene is TRBV7-2, the J gene TRBJ2-5, with a possible D match to TRBD1 (6 bases). The J call is uncertain, as TRBJ2-7 better fits the DNA end. CDR1 is SGHTA and CDR2 is FQGNSA in the germline V gene. This CDR3 spans 14 amino acids. The CDR3 DNA reads as TGTGCCAGCAGCTTAGCGCAGGGGCGGTACGAGCAGTACTTC. This translates into CASSLAQGRYEQYF.

The rearrangement links TRBV6-4 to TRBJ1-1, with 11 nucleotides matching TRBD1. The CDR3 consists of 14 residues. Germline CDR1 and CDR2: MRHNA and SNTAGT. Trimming at V came to 7 bases and at J to 6 bases, leaving 7 bases not matched to a gene. The CDR3, as DNA: TGTGCCAGCAAACGGACAGGGGGCGATCCTGAAGCTTTCTTT. It encodes CASKRTGGDPEAFF.

The J gene is TRBJ2-5, the V gene TRBV28, with D possibly being TRBD1 (5 bases). The J call could be wrong; TRBJ2-7 is a better fit for the DNA end. This CDR3 contains 13 residues. The V gene's germline CDR1 is MDHEN and CDR2 SYDVKM. For the CDR3, the DNA is TGTGCCAGCAGTTCGCCAGGGAAGTACGAGCAGTACTTC. Translation: CASSSPGKYEQYF.

The chain links TRBV6-1 to TRBJ1-2, with D hard to call. CDR1 MNHNS and CDR2 SASEGT come from the germline V gene. V was clipped by 7 bases and J by 8 bases, with 14 bases between them. The CDR3 is 12 amino acids. The CDR3 protein is CASTRVSEGYTF. The CDR3 DNA reads as TGTGCCAGCACTCGGGTTTCAGAAGGCTACACCTTC.

In regard to this clone: The junction departs from the called germline gene at one end, perhaps through a read error. The chain uses TRBV30 and TRBJ2-7; 7 bases align to TRBD1. The CDR3 has 11 residues. The germline gives CDR1 GTSNPN, CDR2 SVGIG (reference sequence). The chain's CDR3 is CAGGVGYEQYF. CDR3 nucleotides: TGCGCAGGGGGAGTAGGCTACGAGCAGTACTTC.

The chain joins TRBV4-1 to TRBJ1-2; 7 bases match TRBD1. CDR3 length: 15 residues. V lost 2 bases to trimming and J lost 4 bases; unmatched junction nucleotides: 7. Germline V gives CDR1 MGHRA, CDR2 YSYEKL. This chain's CDR3 is CASSQRQGIRYGYTF. CDR3 sequence (DNA): TGCGCCAGCAGCCAACGACAGGGAATACGCTATGGCTACACCTTC.

This clone has a single count. The chain joins TRBV7-9 to TRBJ2-1; D is ambiguous. Germline V CDR1 and CDR2: SEHNR, FQNEAQ (reference sequence). The CDR3 spans 14 residues. Between the trimmed V and J ends, which lost 10 bases and 1 base, there was a span of 14 bases. The CDR3 DNA is TGTGCCACTGCTTTTACGGTGTCCTACAATGAGCAGTTCTTC. This gives the protein CATAFTVSYNEQFF.

The chain has TRBV12-2 and TRBJ2-5; the table assigns TRBD1, which was not confirmed against the DNA. TRBV12-2 is a documented pseudogene. The CDR3 totals 16 residues. CDR3 sequence (DNA): TGTGCAAGTCGCTCGGACTTCCGGGACAGGGAGAAGACCCAGTACTTC. Its translation: CASRSDFRDREKTQYF.

This rearrangement joins TRBV18 to TRBJ2-7; either TRBD1 or TRBD2 may supply D (5 bases each). Germline-derived CDR1 and CDR2 are KGHSH and LQKENI. This CDR3 has 15 residues. Trimming left V 3 bases short and J 3 bases short, with 15 bases between. The CDR3 DNA is TGTGCCAGCTCACCGATTACAGGAGGAGGCTACGAGCAGTACTTC. Its translation: CASSPITGGGYEQYF.